These 2 T cell receptor beta chains share one sample of origin, sequenced in a study of a mutant IDH1 vaccine in newly diagnosed glioma. Regarding time point: week 23, last vaccination. In the vaccine, a single dose held 300 ug of the mutant IDH1 20-mer peptide, along with topical imiquimod. Using immunoSEQ multiplex PCR, the repertoire was profiled, and TCRdb retains in-frame clones only, with some absent. Among about 56,000 clones listed, about 90% were seen once. Their antigens are not known. The sequencing here drew on PBMCs, taken from a glioma patient whose treatment included an IDH1 peptide vaccine. Source of these receptors: a man aged 40-50 years with glioma.

The chain couples TRBV19 to TRBJ2-1, with D perhaps matching TRBD2 (6 bases). Trimming shortened V by 0 bases and J by 10 bases, and 13 bases separated the two germline ends. The CDR3 covers 14 residues. The germline CDR1 and CDR2 sequences are LNHDA and SQIVND (reference sequence). The CDR3 nucleotides are TGTGCCAGTAGTATAGATGGAGGAGGGTTGGAGCAGTTCTTC. Residues: CASSIDGGGLEQFF.

This rearrangement joins TRBV18 to TRBJ2-7, with D possibly matching TRBD2 (6 bases). CDR3 length: 15 residues. V dropped 0 bases and J dropped 2 bases, with 11 bases sitting between them. Germline lookup yields CDR1 KGHSH and CDR2 LQKENI. The CDR3 sequence: CASSPPAGPTYEQYF. CDR3 nucleotide sequence: TGTGCCAGCTCACCACCGGCGGGACCCACCTACGAGCAGTACTTC. Filled out from reference TRBV18 and TRBJ2-7, the complete variable domain reads NAGVMQNPRHLVRRRGQEARLRCSPMKGHSHVYWYRQLPEEGLKFMVYLQKENIIDESGMPKERFSAEFPKEGPSILRIQQVVRGDSAAYFCASSPPAGPTYEQYFGPGTRLTVT.